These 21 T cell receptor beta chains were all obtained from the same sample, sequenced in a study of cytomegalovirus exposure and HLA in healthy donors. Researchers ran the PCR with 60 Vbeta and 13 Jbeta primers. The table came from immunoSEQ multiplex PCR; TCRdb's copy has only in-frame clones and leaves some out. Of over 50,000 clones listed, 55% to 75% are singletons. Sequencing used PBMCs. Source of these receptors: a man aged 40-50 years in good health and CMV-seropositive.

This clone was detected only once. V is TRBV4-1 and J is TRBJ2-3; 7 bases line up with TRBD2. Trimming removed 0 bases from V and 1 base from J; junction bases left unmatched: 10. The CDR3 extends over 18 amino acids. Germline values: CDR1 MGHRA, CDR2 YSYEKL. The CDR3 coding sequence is TGCGCCAGCAGCCAAGATCCCACAAATCTAGCGGGCACAGATACGCAGTATTTT. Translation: CASSQDPTNLAGTDTQYF.

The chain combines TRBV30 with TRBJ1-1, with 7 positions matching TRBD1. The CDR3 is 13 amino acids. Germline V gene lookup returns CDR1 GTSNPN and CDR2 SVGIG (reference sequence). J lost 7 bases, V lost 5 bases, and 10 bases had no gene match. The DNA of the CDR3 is TGTGCCTGGGGCCTCGACAGGGTTCGTGAAGCTTTCTTT. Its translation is CAWGLDRVREAFF.

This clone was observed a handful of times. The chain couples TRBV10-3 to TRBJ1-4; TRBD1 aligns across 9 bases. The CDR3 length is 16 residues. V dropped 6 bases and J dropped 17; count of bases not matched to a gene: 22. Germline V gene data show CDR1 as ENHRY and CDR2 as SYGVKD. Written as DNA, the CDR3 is TGTGCCATCAGACCCTCCGGGACAGGGAATGAGAAAAACTTATTTTTT. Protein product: CAIRPSGTGNEKNLFF.

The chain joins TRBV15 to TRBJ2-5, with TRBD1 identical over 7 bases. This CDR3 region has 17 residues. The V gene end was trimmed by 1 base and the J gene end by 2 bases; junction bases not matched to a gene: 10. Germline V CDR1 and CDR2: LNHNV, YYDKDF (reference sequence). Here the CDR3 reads CATSRGNRDRDQETQYF. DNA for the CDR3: TGTGCCACCAGCAGAGGCAATCGTGACAGGGATCAAGAGACCCAGTACTTC.

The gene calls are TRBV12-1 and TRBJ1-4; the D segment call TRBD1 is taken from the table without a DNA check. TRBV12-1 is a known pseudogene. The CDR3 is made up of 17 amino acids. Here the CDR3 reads CASSSDRELATNEKLFF. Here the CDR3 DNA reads TGTGCCAGCAGCTCTGACAGGGAATTAGCAACTAATGAAAAACTGTTTTTT.

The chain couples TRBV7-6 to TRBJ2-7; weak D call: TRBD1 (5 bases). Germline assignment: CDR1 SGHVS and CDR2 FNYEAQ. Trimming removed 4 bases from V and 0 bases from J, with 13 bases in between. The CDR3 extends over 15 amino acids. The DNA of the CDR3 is TGTGCCAGCAGCTCTTCGGACACCATCTCCTACGAGCAGTACTTC. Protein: CASSSSDTISYEQYF.

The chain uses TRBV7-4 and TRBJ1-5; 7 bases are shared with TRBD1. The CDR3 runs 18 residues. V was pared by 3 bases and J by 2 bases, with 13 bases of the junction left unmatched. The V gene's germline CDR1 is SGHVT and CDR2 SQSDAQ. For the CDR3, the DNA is TGTGCCAGCAGCTTTATGGGACAGATAGGTCGAGGCAATCAGCCCCAGCATTTT. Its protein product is CASSFMGQIGRGNQPQHF.

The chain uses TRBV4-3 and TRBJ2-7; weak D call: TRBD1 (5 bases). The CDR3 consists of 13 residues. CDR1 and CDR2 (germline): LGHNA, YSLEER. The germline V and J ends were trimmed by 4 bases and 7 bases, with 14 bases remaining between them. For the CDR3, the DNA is TGCGCCAGCAGCCCAACCAGGGATAATGAGCAGTACTTC. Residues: CASSPTRDNEQYF.

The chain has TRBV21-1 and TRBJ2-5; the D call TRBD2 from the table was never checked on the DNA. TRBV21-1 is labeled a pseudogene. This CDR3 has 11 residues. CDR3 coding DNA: TGTGCCAGCTACGTCGGGATGGCCCAGTACTTC. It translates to CASYVGMAQYF.

The CDR3 DNA sequence: TGTGCCAGCAGCACGGCCTCTTTAGCGGGGGGGCTCTTCTTC. Its protein is CASSTASLAGGLFF. V gene TRBV5-6 combines with J gene TRBJ2-1, with TRBD2 identical over 11 bases. The CDR3 is 14 residues long. With 4 bases clipped from V and 16 bases from J, the junction kept 13 bases outside the gene matches. Germline V gives CDR1 SGHDT, CDR2 YYEEEE.

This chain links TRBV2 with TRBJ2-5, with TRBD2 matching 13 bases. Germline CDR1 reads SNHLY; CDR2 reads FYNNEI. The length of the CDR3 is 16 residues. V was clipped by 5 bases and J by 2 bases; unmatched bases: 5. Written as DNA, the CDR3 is TGTGCCAGCAGTCACCCGACTAGCGGGGGGCAAGAGACCCAGTACTTC. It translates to CASSHPTSGGQETQYF.

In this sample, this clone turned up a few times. This CDR3 is CASSVGGQGTEQFF. CDR3 coding DNA: TGTGCCAGCAGCGTAGGGGGACAGGGAACTGAGCAGTTCTTC. The rearrangement links TRBV9 to TRBJ2-1, with TRBD1 matching 9 bases. The CDR3 is made up of 14 amino acids. V was pared by 0 bases and J by 9 bases, with 4 bases of the junction left unmatched. Germline CDR1 is SGDLS and CDR2 is YYNGEE.

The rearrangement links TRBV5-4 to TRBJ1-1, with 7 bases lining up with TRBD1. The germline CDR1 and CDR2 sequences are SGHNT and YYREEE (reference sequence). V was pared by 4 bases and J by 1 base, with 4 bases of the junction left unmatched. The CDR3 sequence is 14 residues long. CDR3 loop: CASSIKGANTEAFF. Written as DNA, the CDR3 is TGTGCCAGCAGCATCAAGGGGGCGAACACTGAAGCTTTCTTT.

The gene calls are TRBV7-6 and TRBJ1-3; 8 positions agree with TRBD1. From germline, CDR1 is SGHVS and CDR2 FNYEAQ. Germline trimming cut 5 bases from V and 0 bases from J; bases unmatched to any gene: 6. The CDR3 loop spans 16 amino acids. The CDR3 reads CASSPDREVSGNTIYF. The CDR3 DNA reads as TGTGCCAGCAGCCCGGACAGGGAAGTCTCTGGAAACACCATATATTTT.

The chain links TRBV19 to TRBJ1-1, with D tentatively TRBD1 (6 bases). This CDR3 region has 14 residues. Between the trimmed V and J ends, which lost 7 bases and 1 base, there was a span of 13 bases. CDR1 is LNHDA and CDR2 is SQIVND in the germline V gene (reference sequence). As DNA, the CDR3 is TGTGCCAGTAATGACGGGACAACGAACACTGAAGCTTTCTTT. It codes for CASNDGTTNTEAFF.

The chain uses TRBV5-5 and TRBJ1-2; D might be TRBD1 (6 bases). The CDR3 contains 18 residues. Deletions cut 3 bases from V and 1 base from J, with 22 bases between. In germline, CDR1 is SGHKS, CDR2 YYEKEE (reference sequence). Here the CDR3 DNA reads TGTGCCAGCAGCTCGTTTGGGGACACCAATTTATTTAACTATGGCTACACCTTC. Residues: CASSSFGDTNLFNYGYTF.

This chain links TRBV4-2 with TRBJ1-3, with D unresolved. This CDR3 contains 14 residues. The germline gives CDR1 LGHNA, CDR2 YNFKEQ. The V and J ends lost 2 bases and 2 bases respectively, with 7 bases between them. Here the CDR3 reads CASSQLSTGNTIYF. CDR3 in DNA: TGTGCCAGCAGCCAACTATCGACTGGAAACACCATATATTTT.

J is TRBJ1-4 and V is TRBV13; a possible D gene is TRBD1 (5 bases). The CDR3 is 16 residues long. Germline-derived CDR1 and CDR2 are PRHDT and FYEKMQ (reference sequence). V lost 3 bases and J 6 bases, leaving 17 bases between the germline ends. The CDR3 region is CASSFGGVGVDEKLFF. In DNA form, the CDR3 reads TGTGCCAGCAGCTTCGGGGGGGTTGGGGTGGATGAAAAACTGTTTTTT. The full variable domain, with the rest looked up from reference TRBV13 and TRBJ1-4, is AAGVIQSPRHLIKEKRETATLKCYPIPRHDTVYWYQQGPGQDPQFLISFYEKMQSDKGSIPDRFSAQQFSDYHSELNMSSLELGDSALYFCASSFGGVGVDEKLFFGSGTQLSVL.

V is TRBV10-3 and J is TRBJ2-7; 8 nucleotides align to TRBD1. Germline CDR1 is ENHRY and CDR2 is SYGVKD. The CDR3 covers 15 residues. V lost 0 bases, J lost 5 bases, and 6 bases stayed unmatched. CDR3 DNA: TGTGCCATCAGTGAGTCGCCGACAGGGGCGGACGAGCAGTACTTC. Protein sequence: CAISESPTGADEQYF.

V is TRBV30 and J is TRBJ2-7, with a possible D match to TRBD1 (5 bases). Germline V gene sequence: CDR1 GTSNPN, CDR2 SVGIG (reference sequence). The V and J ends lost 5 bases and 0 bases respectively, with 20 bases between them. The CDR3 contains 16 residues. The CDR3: CAWCPPGSHSSYEQYF. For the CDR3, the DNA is TGTGCCTGGTGTCCCCCAGGGTCCCACAGCTCCTACGAGCAGTACTTC.

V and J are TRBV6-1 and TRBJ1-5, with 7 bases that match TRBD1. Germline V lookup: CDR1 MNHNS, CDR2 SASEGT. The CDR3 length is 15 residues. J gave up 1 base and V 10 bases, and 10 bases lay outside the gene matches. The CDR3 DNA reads TGTGCCACACGCCCGACAGGGTTAAGCAATCAGCCCCAGCATTTT. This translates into CATRPTGLSNQPQHF.